This T cell receptor beta chain derives from a study of blood T cell repertoires in COVID-19. The wider study: The United States, Italy and Spain supplied acute and convalescent COVID-19 samples.

Germline CDR1 is WNHNN and CDR2 is SYGVQD (reference sequence). The CDR3 totals 13 residues. V was cut by 6 bases and J by 8 bases, with 16 bases left in between. Assay used: immunoSEQ multiplex PCR; TCRdb lists only in-frame clones, some missing. The data contain roughly 290,000 clones, more than 75% of them singletons. The chain uses TRBV10-1 and TRBJ1-2; D may be TRBD1 (6 bases). This TCR was sampled from a woman aged 45 to 65 who had recovered from COVID-19. Input material: peripheral blood. CDR3 sequence (DNA): TGCGCCAGCAGCCCCGACAGGATGCGAGGCTACACCTTC. The encoded protein is CASSPDRMRGYTF.